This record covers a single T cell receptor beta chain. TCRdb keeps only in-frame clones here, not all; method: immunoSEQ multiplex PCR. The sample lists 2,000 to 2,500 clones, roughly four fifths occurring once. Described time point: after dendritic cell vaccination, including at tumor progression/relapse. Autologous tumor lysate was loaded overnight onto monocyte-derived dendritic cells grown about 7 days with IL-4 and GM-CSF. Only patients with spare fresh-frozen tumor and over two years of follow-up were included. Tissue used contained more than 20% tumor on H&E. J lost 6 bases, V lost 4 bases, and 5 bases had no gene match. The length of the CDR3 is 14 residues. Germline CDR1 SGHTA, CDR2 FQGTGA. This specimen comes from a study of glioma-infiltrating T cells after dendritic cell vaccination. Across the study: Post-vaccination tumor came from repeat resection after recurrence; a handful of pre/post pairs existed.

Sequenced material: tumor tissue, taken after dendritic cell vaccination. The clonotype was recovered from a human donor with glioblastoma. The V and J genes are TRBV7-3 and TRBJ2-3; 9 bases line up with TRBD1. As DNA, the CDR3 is TGTGCCAGCAGCTCGACAGGGGGTGTGGATACGCAGTATTTT. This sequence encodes CASSSTGGVDTQYF.